This TCR beta chain was recorded in a study of T cell responses to AZD1222 COVID-19 vaccine. General study results and limits: At 160-218 and 743-854, vaccine-associated CD4 TCRs were dominant, and they spanned spike.

Produced via immunoSEQ multiplex PCR; TCRdb's table is partial and in-frame only. Here the sample spans tens of thousands of clones, roughly 90% being singletons. V lost 2 bases, J lost 8 bases, and 9 bases lay in between. Germline V CDR1 and CDR2: SQVTM, ANQGSEA. CDR3 length: 11 amino acids. Comments on this clone: The antigen is undetermined.

This sample comprised peripheral blood, obtained on day 0 of AZD1222 vaccination. This receptor was identified in an adult in good health. The chain links TRBV29-1 to TRBJ1-2; perhaps TRBD1 as D (5 bases). CDR3 bases: TGCAGCGTTGAACAAGGGGTCGGCTACACCTTC. It specifies CSVEQGVGYTF.